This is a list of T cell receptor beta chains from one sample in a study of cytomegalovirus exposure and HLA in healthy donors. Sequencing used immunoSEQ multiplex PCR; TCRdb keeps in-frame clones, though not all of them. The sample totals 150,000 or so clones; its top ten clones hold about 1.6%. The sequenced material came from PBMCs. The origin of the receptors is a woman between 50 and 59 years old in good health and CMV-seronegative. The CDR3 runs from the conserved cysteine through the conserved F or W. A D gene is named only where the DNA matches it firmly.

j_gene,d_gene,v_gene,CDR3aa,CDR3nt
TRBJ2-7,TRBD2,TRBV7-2,CASSLDSSGSLTYEQYF,TGTGCCAGCAGCTTAGATTCTAGCGGGAGTCTTACCTACGAGCAGTACTTC
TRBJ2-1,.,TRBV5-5,CASSFPHLDEQFF,TGTGCCAGCAGCTTCCCACATCTGGATGAGCAGTTCTTC
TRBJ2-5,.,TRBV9,CASSPGETQYF,TGTGCCAGCAGCCCCGGAGAGACCCAGTACTTC
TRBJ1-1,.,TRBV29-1,CSVGQGNTEAFF,TGCAGCGTTGGCCAGGGGAACACTGAAGCTTTCTTT
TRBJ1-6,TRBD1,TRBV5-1,CASSFSPGQENSPLHF,TGCGCCAGCTCCTTTTCTCCGGGACAGGAAAATTCACCCCTCCACTTT
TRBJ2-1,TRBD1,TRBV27,CASSFQGVYNEQFF,TGTGCCAGCAGTTTTCAGGGGGTATACAATGAGCAGTTCTTC
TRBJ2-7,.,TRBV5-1,CASSQRQPYEQYF,TGCGCCAGCAGCCAGAGACAACCCTACGAGCAGTACTTC
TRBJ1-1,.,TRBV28,CASSLKLNTEAFF,TGTGCCAGCAGTTTAAAGCTGAACACTGAAGCTTTCTTT
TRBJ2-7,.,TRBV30,CAWSVSYEQYF,TGTGCCTGGAGTGTTAGTTACGAGCAGTACTTC
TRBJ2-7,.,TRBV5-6,CASSLWAQDKFSYEQYF,TGTGCCAGCAGCTTGTGGGCCCAGGACAAATTCTCCTACGAGCAGTACTTC
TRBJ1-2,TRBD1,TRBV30,CAWSKGTVEGYTF,TGTGCCTGGAGTAAAGGGACAGTTGAGGGCTACACCTTC
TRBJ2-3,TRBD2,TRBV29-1,CSVDAGGSDTQYF,TGCAGCGTTGACGCGGGAGGTTCAGATACGCAGTATTTT
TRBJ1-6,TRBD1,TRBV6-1,CASSRQGAGSPLHF,TGTGCCAGCAGTCGACAGGGGGCCGGGTCACCCCTCCACTTT
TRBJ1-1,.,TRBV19,CASSSGGLEAFF,TGTGCCAGTAGTAGCGGGGGTCTTGAAGCTTTCTTT
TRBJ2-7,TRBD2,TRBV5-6,CASSLISGRISEQYF,TGTGCCAGCAGCTTGATTAGCGGGAGGATTAGCGAGCAGTACTTC
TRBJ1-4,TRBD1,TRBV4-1,CASSRGQGETNEKLFF,TGCGCCAGCAGCCGAGGACAGGGCGAAACTAATGAAAAACTGTTTTTT
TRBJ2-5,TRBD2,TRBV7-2,CASSSGGAETQYF,TGTGCCAGCAGCAGCGGGGGGGCAGAGACCCAGTACTTC
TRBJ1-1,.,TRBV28,CASSLTASVNTEAFF,TGTGCCAGCAGTTTGACAGCGAGCGTGAACACTGAAGCTTTCTTT
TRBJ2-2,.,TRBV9,CASSVGHPGAGELFF,TGTGCCAGCAGCGTAGGTCATCCCGGGGCCGGGGAGCTGTTTTTT
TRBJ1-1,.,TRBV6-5,CASSKTALNTEAFF,TGTGCCAGCAGCAAGACAGCTTTGAACACTGAAGCTTTCTTT
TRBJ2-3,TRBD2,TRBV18,CASSPPGLRLDTQYF,TGTGCCAGCTCACCACCGGGACTACGGTTAGATACGCAGTATTTT
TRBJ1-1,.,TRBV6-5,CASSSLHRVKTEAFF,TGTGCCAGCAGTTCCCTACATCGGGTTAAAACTGAAGCTTTCTTT
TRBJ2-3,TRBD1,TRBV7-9,CASSRMTGGTDTQYF,TGTGCCAGCAGCCGAATGACAGGGGGCACAGATACGCAGTATTTT
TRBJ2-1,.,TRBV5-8,CASSPERGGDEQFF,TGTGCCAGCAGCCCGGAAAGGGGTGGCGATGAGCAGTTCTTC
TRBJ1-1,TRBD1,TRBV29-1,CSVVTQGGTEAFF,TGCAGCGTGGTTACTCAGGGGGGCACTGAAGCTTTCTTT
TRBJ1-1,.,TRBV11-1,CASSAPRGESVIGTEAFF,TGTGCCAGCAGCGCCCCCCGGGGGGAGAGCGTTATTGGCACTGAAGCTTTCTTT
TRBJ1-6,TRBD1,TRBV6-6,CASSIDRAGPLHF,TGTGCCAGCAGTATTGACAGGGCAGGGCCCCTCCACTTT
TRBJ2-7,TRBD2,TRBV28,CASTASGSYEQYF,TGTGCCAGCACAGCTAGCGGCTCCTACGAGCAGTACTTC
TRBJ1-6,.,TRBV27,CASTSGVSPLHF,TGTGCCAGCACTTCAGGGGTTTCACCCCTCCACTTT
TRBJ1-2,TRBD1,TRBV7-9,CASSFTDRGDGYTF,TGTGCCAGCAGCTTTACGGACAGGGGCGACGGCTACACCTTC
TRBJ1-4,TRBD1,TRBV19,CASSAGTGVPIGEKLFF,TGTGCCAGTAGTGCCGGGACAGGGGTTCCCATCGGGGAAAAACTGTTTTTT
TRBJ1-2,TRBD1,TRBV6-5,CASTMTGNGGYTF,TGTGCCAGCACCATGACAGGGAATGGCGGCTACACCTTC
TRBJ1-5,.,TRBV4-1,CASSQDIGAGANQPQHF,TGCGCCAGCAGCCAAGATATCGGGGCAGGGGCCAATCAGCCCCAGCATTTT
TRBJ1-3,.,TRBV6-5,CASSYSSSGNTIYF,TGTGCCAGCAGTTACAGTAGCTCTGGAAACACCATATATTTT
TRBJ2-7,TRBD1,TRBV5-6,CASSLGQGFYEQYF,TGTGCCAGCAGCTTGGGACAGGGATTCTACGAGCAGTACTTC
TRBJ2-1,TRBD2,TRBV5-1,CASSLVLAGDNEQFF,TGCGCCAGCAGCTTGGTACTAGCGGGAGACAATGAGCAGTTCTTC
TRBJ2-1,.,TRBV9,CASSPREGDRGQFF,TGTGCCAGCAGCCCCAGAGAGGGGGACCGGGGGCAGTTCTTC
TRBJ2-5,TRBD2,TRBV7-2,CASSLRTSGGETQYF,TGTGCCAGCAGCTTACGGACTAGCGGGGGCGAGACCCAGTACTTC
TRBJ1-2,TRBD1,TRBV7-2,CASSEGQPYGYTF,TGTGCCAGCAGCGAGGGACAGCCCTATGGCTACACCTTC
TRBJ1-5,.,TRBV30,CALGSGEKSARHF,TGTGCCTTAGGGTCGGGGGAGAAATCAGCAAGACATTTT
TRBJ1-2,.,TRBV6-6,CASTAVPDYGYTF,TGTGCCAGCACCGCAGTGCCTGACTATGGCTACACCTTC
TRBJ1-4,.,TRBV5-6,CASSSLSREKLFF,TGTGCCAGCAGCTCTCTATCGCGTGAAAAACTGTTTTTT
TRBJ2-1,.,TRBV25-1,CASSEYLGEAHNEQFF,TGTGCCAGCAGTGAATACTTGGGTGAGGCTCACAATGAGCAGTTCTTC
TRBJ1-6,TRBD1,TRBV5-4,CASSPSQGANSPLHF,TGTGCCAGCAGCCCATCACAGGGGGCAAATTCACCCCTCCACTTT
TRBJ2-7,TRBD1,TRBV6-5,CASRHRDSLYYEQYF,TGTGCCAGCAGACATCGGGACAGCCTATACTACGAGCAGTACTTC
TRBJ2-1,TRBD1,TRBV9,CASSETGGASYNEQFF,TGTGCCAGCAGCGAAACAGGGGGCGCATCCTACAATGAGCAGTTCTTC
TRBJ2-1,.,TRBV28,CASSLIAYNEQFF,TGTGCCAGCAGTTTGATAGCCTACAATGAGCAGTTCTTC
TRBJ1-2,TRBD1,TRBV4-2,CASSLHRGENYGYTF,TGTGCCAGCAGCCTACACAGGGGCGAGAACTATGGCTACACCTTC
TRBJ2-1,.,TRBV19,CASSIGGAPYNEQFF,TGTGCCAGTAGTATTGGCGGCGCACCGTACAATGAGCAGTTCTTC
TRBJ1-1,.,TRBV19,CASSMTVNTEAFF,TGTGCCAGTAGTATGACAGTCAACACTGAAGCTTTCTTT
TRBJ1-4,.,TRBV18,CASSLGTGVKQEKLFF,TGTGCCAGCTCACTGGGTACTGGAGTAAAGCAAGAAAAACTGTTTTTT
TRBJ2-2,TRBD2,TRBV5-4,CASSVRPGLSSAGELFF,TGTGCCAGCAGCGTACGACCGGGACTATCCTCGGCCGGGGAGCTGTTTTTT
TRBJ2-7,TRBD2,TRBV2,CASSELIPTSGRKYSNEQYF,TGTGCCAGCAGTGAATTAATCCCAACTAGCGGGAGGAAATACTCTAACGAGCAGTACTTC
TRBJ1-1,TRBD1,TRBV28,CASSPGGTGYRDTEAFF,TGTGCCAGCAGTCCAGGGGGGACAGGATATCGTGACACTGAAGCTTTCTTT
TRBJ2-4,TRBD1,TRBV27,CASSASHLGTAIAKNIQYF,TGTGCCAGCAGTGCCTCTCACCTTGGGACAGCTATAGCCAAAAACATTCAGTACTTC
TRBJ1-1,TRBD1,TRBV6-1,CASSGTGGTEAFF,TGTGCCAGCAGTGGGACAGGGGGCACTGAAGCTTTCTTT
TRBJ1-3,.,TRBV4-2,CASSHPEGNTIYF,TGTGCCAGCAGCCATCCTGAGGGAAACACCATATATTTT
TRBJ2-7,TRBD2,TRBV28,CASSFPAGGRPEQYF,TGTGCCAGCAGTTTCCCGGCGGGAGGGCGCCCCGAGCAGTACTTC